The 17 T cell receptor beta chains below come from one sample, sequenced in a study of regulatory T cells in long-lasting Graves disease. TCR beta libraries were built with iRepertoire HTBI primers and Arm-PCR of CDR3 regions. MiXCR was run by TCRdb on the multiplex PCR reads, yielding one entry per CDR3 protein. The repertoire consists of 400,000 to 500,000 distinct CDR3 sequences, with about a sixth occurring once and the leading ten covering less than 30%. Noted time point: newly diagnosed GD, antithyroid drugs for less than 3 months. The TCR library was made from RNA that had been extracted from PBMCs in TRIzol. The sample was also linked to a second study, of T cells in Graves' hyperthyroidism and ophthalmopathy.

This sample comprised peripheral blood mononuclear cells (PBMCs), obtained at new diagnosis, from a patient treated with antithyroid drugs. The receptor source for this set is a young woman with Graves disease.

This clonotype was counted only a few times. The CDR3 spells CASRTLGAETQYF. The CDR3 region has the DNA TGTGCCAGCAGGACCCTAGGGGCGGAGACCCAGTACTTC. The chain has TRBV3-1 and TRBJ2-5, with D possibly being TRBD1 (5 bases). The V gene's germline CDR1 is LGHDT and CDR2 YNNKEL (reference sequence). The CDR3 covers 13 residues. The V gene lost 6 bases and the J gene lost 5 bases, with 13 bases spanning the gap.

This clonotype showed up many times. This sequence joins TRBV28 and TRBJ2-1, with D perhaps being TRBD1 or TRBD2 (6 bases each). The germline gives CDR1 MDHEN, CDR2 SYDVKM. Trimming shortened V by 7 bases and J by 5 bases, and 18 bases separated the two germline ends. The CDR3 runs 15 residues. For the CDR3, the DNA is TGTGCCAGCACCCACCGGGGGCAGGGAAACAATGAGCAGTTCTTC. This encodes CASTHRGQGNNEQFF.

This clonotype has only a few counts. The chain carries TRBV6-2 or TRBV6-3 and TRBJ1-5; D may be TRBD1 (5 bases). Trimming pared 8 bases from V and 2 bases from J, leaving 19 bases between. Germline CDR1 MNHEY, CDR2 SVGEGT. This CDR3 contains 16 residues. DNA for the CDR3: TGTGCCAGCTCCAAACTGGGGGACGGTGGCAATCAGCCCCAGCATTTT. This gives the protein CASSKLGDGGNQPQHF.

This clonotype came up many times. The V and J genes are TRBV20-1 and TRBJ2-1; D could derive from TRBD1 or TRBD2 (6 bases each). Per germline, CDR1 DFQATT and CDR2 SNEGSKA (reference sequence). This CDR3 has 16 residues. Trimming cost V 2 bases and J 7 bases, with 21 bases left between them. The CDR3 coding sequence is TGCAGTGCTAGATCCATTATGGGAGTAGGGGGGAATGAGCAGTTCTTC. This encodes CSARSIMGVGGNEQFF.

CDR3 sequence: CASSLGVDRVGAKNIQYF. The CDR3 DNA reads as TGCGCCAGCAGCTTGGGCGTTGACAGGGTTGGGGCCAAAAACATTCAGTACTTC. The J gene is TRBJ2-4, the V gene TRBV5-1; 7 bases line up with TRBD1. Trimming took 0 bases from V and 1 from J; bases not matched to a gene: 10. The CDR3 length is 18 residues. CDR1 and CDR2 from the germline V gene are SGHRS and YFSETQ.

This clonotype showed up many times. The chain recombines TRBV18 with TRBJ2-3, with D tentatively TRBD1 (5 bases). Per the germline V gene, CDR1 is KGHSH and CDR2 is LQKENI. This CDR3 comprises 13 residues. Between the trimmed V and J ends, which lost 8 bases and 5 bases, there was a span of 14 bases. For the CDR3, the DNA is TGTGCCAGCAGTTTAGGGGCCGGAGATACGCAGTATTTT. It is translated as CASSLGAGDTQYF.

Concerning this clonotype: One base away lies a much larger clone, so this may be a sequencing read error. The chain joins TRBV30 to TRBJ2-3, with D unresolved. The J call may be wrong; the DNA end is better matched by TRBJ2-7. The CDR3 spans 14 residues. Germline loops: CDR1 GTSNPN, CDR2 SVGIG (reference sequence). The CDR3 DNA is TGTGCCTTGAACCCGGCGGCCTCCTACAATGAGCAGTACTTC. Translated: CALNPAASYNEQYF.

This clonotype came up many times. The chain joins TRBV7-3 to TRBJ2-2, with D tentatively TRBD2 (7 bases). V lost 1 base to trimming and J lost 2 bases, with 14 bases between them. CDR1 SGHTA and CDR2 FQGTGA come from the germline V gene. The CDR3 consists of 17 residues. The CDR3 loop is CASSLRSGGANTGELFF. The CDR3 DNA is TGTGCCAGCAGCTTAAGGAGTGGGGGGGCTAACACCGGGGAGCTGTTTTTT. The entire variable domain, with the rest obtained from reference TRBV7-3 and TRBJ2-2, is as follows: GAGVSQTPSNKVTEKGKYVELRCDPISGHTALYWYRQSLGQGPEFLIYFQGTGAADDSGLPNDRFFAVRPEGSVSTLKIQRTERGDSAVYLCASSLRSGGANTGELFFGEGSRLTVL.

This clonotype showed up many times. The chain recombines TRBV7-3 with TRBJ2-3, with TRBD2 identical over 9 bases. Germline CDR1 is SGHTA and CDR2 is FQGTGA. The length of the CDR3 is 17 residues. J was trimmed by 3 bases and V by 5 bases; bases with no gene match: 12. The CDR3 region is CASSLTGAGGPTDTQYF. In DNA form, the CDR3 reads TGTGCCAGCAGCCTCACTGGGGCGGGAGGGCCGACAGATACGCAGTATTTT.

This clonotype was seen more than once but under ten times. V and J are TRBV7-9 and TRBJ1-6; D may be TRBD1 (5 bases). The CDR3 is 15 residues long. Germline V gene data show CDR1 as SEHNR and CDR2 as FQNEAQ (reference sequence). Trimming took off 3 bases at V and 9 bases at J, with 15 bases between the two ends. This chain's CDR3 is CASSFVPGRGSPLHF. The CDR3 DNA follows: TGTGCCAGCAGCTTTGTGCCAGGGAGAGGTTCACCCCTCCACTTT.

In its sample, this clonotype was seen many times. The chain couples TRBV11-2 to TRBJ2-5; 13 nucleotides align to TRBD2. Germline V CDR1 and CDR2: SGHAT, FQNNGV. The CDR3 loop spans 16 amino acids. Trimming removed 5 bases from V and 5 bases from J; junction bases left unmatched: 8. CDR3 DNA: TGTGCCAGCAGCCAGGGACTAGCGGGATGGTGGGAGACCCAGTACTTC. Amino acid sequence: CASSQGLAGWWETQYF.

This clonotype was recorded many times. The J gene is TRBJ1-5, the V gene TRBV20-1; the D gene is possibly TRBD1 (5 bases). The germline V gene encodes CDR1 DFQATT and CDR2 SNEGSKA (reference sequence). Trimming shortened V by 7 bases and J by 6 bases, and 13 bases separated the two germline ends. CDR3 size: 12 residues. The CDR3 nucleotides are TGCAGTGGAAGCGGGAGGGGTCAGCCCCAGCATTTT. It is translated as CSGSGRGQPQHF.

This clonotype was counted at least ten times. This chain links TRBV11-1 with TRBJ2-7, with a possible D match to TRBD2 (5 bases). Germline V gives CDR1 SGHAT, CDR2 FQDESV (reference sequence). The CDR3 has 15 amino acids. V lost 5 bases, J lost 4 bases, and 18 bases lay in between. Here the CDR3 reads CASSRSRAEGYEQYF. CDR3 in DNA: TGTGCCAGCAGCAGGTCTAGAGCTGAGGGATACGAGCAGTACTTC.

V and J are TRBV7-3 and TRBJ2-3; D may be TRBD2 (6 bases). The CDR3 sequence is 16 residues long. Germline values: CDR1 SGHTA, CDR2 FQGTGA. V was trimmed by 0 bases and J by 2 bases, leaving 12 bases between them. CDR3 loop: CASSLTPGVFTDTQYF. CDR3 DNA: TGTGCCAGCAGCTTAACGCCGGGAGTCTTCACAGATACGCAGTATTTT.

The chain is built from TRBV5-1 and TRBJ2-1; maybe TRBD2 (5 bases). The CDR3 loop spans 15 amino acids. The germline V gene has CDR1 SGHRS and CDR2 YFSETQ. Trimming pared 3 bases from V and 1 base from J, leaving 11 bases between. CDR3 in DNA: TGCGCCAGCAGCTCGGGATTAGGGTCCTACAATGAGCAGTTCTTC. This translates into CASSSGLGSYNEQFF.

The chain recombines TRBV6-1 with TRBJ2-3; D remains ambiguous. CDR3 length: 12 residues. The V end lost 10 bases, the J end lost 4 bases, and 12 bases lay between the germline ends. Germline CDR1 and CDR2: MNHNS and SASEGT. In DNA, the CDR3 is TGTGCCACCCGGTCCCCAGCAGATACGCAGTATTTT. Its protein is CATRSPADTQYF.

This clonotype has a count of ten or more. The CDR3 DNA is TGTGCCAGCAGCTTAACAGGGATCGGGGAGCTGTTTTTT. Its translation is CASSLTGIGELFF. The V gene is TRBV7-9, the J gene TRBJ2-2; D is perhaps TRBD1 (6 bases). V gave up 2 bases and J gave up 7 bases, with 8 bases separating them. Germline CDR1 reads SEHNR; CDR2 reads FQNEAQ (reference sequence). The CDR3 sequence is 13 residues long.